This T cell receptor (beta chain) was found in a study of PD-1 blockade in classical Hodgkin lymphoma. General study points: The drivers behind the repertoire differences, possibly disease activity or prior therapy, remain undefined. Significant TCR diversity gains by C4D1 occurred in CD4+ but not CD8+ cells. Complete responders matched newly diagnosed patients in baseline diversity.

With regard to this clone: What it recognizes is unknown.

The assay was immunoSEQ multiplex PCR, and TCRdb's table has in-frame clones only and misses some. The sample consists of about 35,000 clones, 75% to 95% of them appearing once. Between the trimmed V and J ends, which lost 4 bases and 3 bases, there was a span of 12 bases. Germline values: CDR1 MNHNS, CDR2 SASEGT. This CDR3 region has 14 residues. Each patient relapsed following autologous stem cell transplantation, and prior brentuximab vedotin exposure differed. Negative magnetic selection isolated CD4+ T cells from thawed PBMCs. Complete response, partial response or progressive disease was each patient's best response.

The sequences come from CD4+ T cells from blood, collected at baseline. The sequence derives from a human donor with classical Hodgkin lymphoma. J is TRBJ1-2 and V is TRBV6-1; unclear D gene. CDR3 residues: CASSGPGMDYGYTF. The DNA of the CDR3 is TGTGCCAGCAGTGGCCCTGGGATGGACTATGGCTACACCTTC.